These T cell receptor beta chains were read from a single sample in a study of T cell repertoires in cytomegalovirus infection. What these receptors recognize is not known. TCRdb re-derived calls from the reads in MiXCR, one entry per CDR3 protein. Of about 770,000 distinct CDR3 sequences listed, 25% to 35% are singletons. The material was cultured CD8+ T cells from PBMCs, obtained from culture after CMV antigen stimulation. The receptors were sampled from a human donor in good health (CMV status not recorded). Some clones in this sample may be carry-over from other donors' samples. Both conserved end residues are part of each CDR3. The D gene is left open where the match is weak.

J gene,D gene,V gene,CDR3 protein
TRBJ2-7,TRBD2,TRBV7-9,CASSPKGRDGTYEQYF
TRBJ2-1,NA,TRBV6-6,CASSYMAGIYNEQFF
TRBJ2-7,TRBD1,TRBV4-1,CASSRDSISYEQYF
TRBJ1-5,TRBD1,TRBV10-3,CAISESRTGSQPQHF
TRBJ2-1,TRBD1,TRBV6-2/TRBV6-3,CASRTDRGEFF
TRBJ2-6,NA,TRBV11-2,CASSSPPQGAGANVLTF
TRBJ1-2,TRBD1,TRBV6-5,CASSYSPGQGKNYGYTF
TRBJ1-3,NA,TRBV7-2,CASSSGRTSGNTIYF
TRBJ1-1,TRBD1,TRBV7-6,CASSSTGGLLSEAFF
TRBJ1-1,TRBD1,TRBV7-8,CASSLTRGENTEAFF
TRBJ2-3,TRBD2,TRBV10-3,CAISPSGGALDTQYF
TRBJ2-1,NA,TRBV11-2,CASSLVLSSYNEQFF
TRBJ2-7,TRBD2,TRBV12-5,CASALGGYEQYF
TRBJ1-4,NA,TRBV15,CATSRGGATNEKLFF
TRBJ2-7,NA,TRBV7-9,CASSLGDRSSYEQYF
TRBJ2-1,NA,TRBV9,CASSVAGGGLNEQFF
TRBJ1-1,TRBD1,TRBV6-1,CASSEARDRGLAFF
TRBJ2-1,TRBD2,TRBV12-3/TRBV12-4,CASSLAGGFGNEQFF
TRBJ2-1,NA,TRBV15,CATSRDRLGRPYNEQFF
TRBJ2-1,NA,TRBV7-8,CASSTQDYEQFF
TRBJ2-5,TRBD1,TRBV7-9,CASSLIDRGETQYF
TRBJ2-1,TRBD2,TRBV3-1,CASSQEAGGPFGNEQFF
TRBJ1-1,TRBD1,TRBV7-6,CASSPGGVTEAFF
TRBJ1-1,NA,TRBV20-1,CSVTGKRLRGEAFF
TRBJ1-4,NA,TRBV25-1,CASRGPGRGYEKLFF